This T cell receptor beta chain derives from a study of T cell changes during pregnancy in multiple sclerosis. Germline V lookup: CDR1 MNHNY, CDR2 SVGAGI (reference sequence). The CDR3 runs to 12 residues. V shed 8 bases and J shed 9 bases, with 14 bases lying between them. The repertoire was sequenced with immunoSEQ multiplex PCR; TCRdb's copy has only in-frame clones and lacks some. The sample consists of more than 25,000 clones, around 90% of them appearing once. The sequence came from a female donor with multiple sclerosis, enrolled in a pregnancy study. V usage is TRBV6-6 and J usage is TRBJ2-1; tentatively, D is TRBD2 (5 bases). The material was CD8+ T cells from peripheral blood mononuclear cells, obtained before pregnancy. CDR3 bases: TGTGCCAGCGGCCCTAAGAGGGTTGAGCAGTTCTTC. This sequence encodes CASGPKRVEQFF.